This T cell receptor beta chain was found in a study of sequential checkpoint blockade in melanoma. The table lists this clone with a few counts. Described treatment: randomized to nivolumab then ipilimumab (arm A) or the reverse (arm B). The protocol was immunoSEQ multiplex PCR, while the TCRdb copy is restricted to in-frame clones and leaves out a portion. The profile covers approximately 11,000 clones, with around 84% appearing a single time and 11% taken by the ten largest. Germline V gene data show CDR1 as SGHRS and CDR2 as YFSETQ. V was cut by 4 bases and J by 4 bases, with 12 bases left in between. The CDR3 runs 14 residues.

The chain joins TRBV5-1 to TRBJ2-1, with D possibly TRBD2 on 6 matching bases. This specimen was CD8+ T cells sorted from blood (inferred from file names), taken from a patient given nivolumab and ipilimumab in sequence. The source of this sequence is a human donor with melanoma. In DNA form, the CDR3 reads TGCGCCAGCAGCAACGGGACTCTTTACAATGAGCAGTTCTTC. Protein sequence: CASSNGTLYNEQFF.